This TCR beta chain was obtained from a study of memory CD4+ T cells and cytomegalovirus serostatus. As for the study in general: Of the healthy Belgian adults, 8 to 10 were CMV seropositive and 20 to 30 seronegative.

The CDR3 loop spans 14 amino acids. The V and J ends lost 1 base and 7 bases, in that order; junction bases with no gene match: 10. Germline assignment: CDR1 SQVTM and CDR2 ANQGSEA. Single viable CD3+CD4+CD8-CD45RO+ cells were sorted as the memory CD4+ T cells. Serostatus was set by detecting CMV pp150, pp28, p38, p52 IgG. Libraries were prepared by immunoSEQ multiplex PCR; TCRdb keeps only in-frame clonotypes and omits some of them. Among approximately 61,000 clones listed, around 80% were seen once. The sequenced sample was memory CD4+ T cells from blood. The chain is built from TRBV29-1 and TRBJ2-7; 7 nucleotides match TRBD2. The TCR comes from an adult in good health and CMV-seronegative. Some clones in this sample may be carry-over from other donors' samples. The CDR3 DNA reads TGCAGCGTTGAAGGGGGCTCTAGCGGTAGAGAGCAGTACTTC. This codes for CSVEGGSSGREQYF.